The subject of this entry is one TCR beta chain. The antigen is undetermined. The data are from a study of cytomegalovirus exposure and HLA in healthy donors. Overall study context: Previous work identified roughly 110 million unique TCR beta sequences from roughly 180 million T cells.

Germline CDR1 reads MNHNS; CDR2 reads SASEGT. CDR3 length: 14 amino acids. The V end lost 5 bases, the J end lost 0 bases, and 10 bases lay between the germline ends. The PCR ran on 60 Vbeta and 13 Jbeta primers. Generated by immunoSEQ multiplex PCR, the TCRdb table keeps only in-frame clones and is missing some. The sample has about 110,000 clones, 76% seen once. Overall study results and limits: Reported findings show TCR beta sequences accurately forecast HLA-A and HLA-B alleles in most subjects.

Input material: PBMCs. The TCR comes from a woman aged 50 to 60 in good health and CMV-seropositive. The chain combines TRBV6-1 with TRBJ1-2; unclear D gene. The CDR3 loop is CASSFDTANYGYTF. The CDR3 region has the DNA TGTGCCAGCAGTTTCGACACAGCTAACTATGGCTACACCTTC.